The 13 T cell receptor beta chains given below trace back to one sample, sequenced in a study of blood T cell repertoires in COVID-19 (TCRdb year 2020). The library was generated by the immunoSEQ multiplex PCR assay. Sourced from immuneACCESS, this table was stored by TCRdb with only in-frame sequences that have V and J called. A share of the clones is absent; for the studies checked, an unresolved V gene accounts for under half, and the remainder has no known explanation. The sample has about 75,000 clones on record, more than 70% of them singletons. Jointly, the top ten make up approximately 6.8% of the sample. The sequencing input was peripheral blood. These receptors all come from an older woman with acute or convalescent COVID-19.

This clone has just one count. This chain joins TRBV5-1 and TRBJ1-2, with TRBD1 identical over 8 bases. V gave up 3 bases and J gave up 3 bases; unmatched junction bases: 10. The germline CDR1 and CDR2 sequences are SGHRS and YFSETQ. The CDR3 extends over 16 amino acids. This CDR3 is CASSSGQDPYYYGYTF. As DNA, the CDR3 is TGCGCCAGCAGCTCGGGACAGGACCCCTATTACTATGGCTACACCTTC.

V and J are TRBV27 and TRBJ1-6; D possibly corresponds to TRBD1 (5 bases). This CDR3 spans 14 amino acids. V shed 3 bases and J shed 8 bases, with 11 bases lying between them. CDR1 is MNHEY and CDR2 is SMNVEV in the germline V gene (reference sequence). The CDR3 region is CASSLGRADSPLHF. In DNA, the CDR3 is TGTGCCAGCAGTTTGGGCAGGGCAGATTCACCCCTCCACTTT.

The rearrangement uses TRBV5-6 and TRBJ2-6, with 7 bases identical to TRBD1. Germline values: CDR1 SGHDT, CDR2 YYEEEE. The CDR3 is 17 residues long. Trimming at V came to 0 bases and at J to 0 bases, leaving 3 bases not matched to a gene. In DNA, the CDR3 is TGTGCCAGCAGCTTGGGGACAGGCCTCTCTGGGGCCAACGTCCTGACTTTC. Amino acid sequence: CASSLGTGLSGANVLTF.

The chain couples TRBV25-1 to TRBJ2-3, with unresolved D. CDR1 and CDR2 from the germline V gene are MGHDK and SYGVNS. V was trimmed by 3 bases and J by 0 bases, leaving 4 bases between them. The CDR3 covers 13 residues. CDR3 amino acids: CASSDLSTDTQYF. CDR3 coding DNA: TGTGCCAGCAGTGACTTAAGCACAGATACGCAGTATTTT.

The chain couples TRBV28 to TRBJ2-4; 13 bases are a match to TRBD2. Germline V lookup: CDR1 MDHEN, CDR2 SYDVKM. The CDR3 runs to 15 residues. The J segment lost 9 bases and the V segment lost 4 bases, leaving 6 bases of the junction unmatched. CDR3 DNA: TGTGCCAGCAGTTACATGACTAGCGGGAGGCCCATTCAGTACTTC. This codes for CASSYMTSGRPIQYF.

J is TRBJ2-5 and V is TRBV10-3, with a tentative D call TRBD1 (6 bases). The CDR3 spans 13 residues. Germline assignment: CDR1 ENHRY and CDR2 SYGVKD. V gave up 4 bases and J gave up 5 bases, with 11 bases separating them. The CDR3 sequence: CAISGTGWETQYF. The CDR3 DNA reads as TGTGCCATCAGTGGTACAGGGTGGGAGACCCAGTACTTC.

This clone was recorded a few times. The chain has TRBV14 and TRBJ2-2; 8 positions agree with TRBD1. The CDR3 contains 15 residues. The junction had 1 base not matched to a gene; V was cut back by 1 base and J by 3 bases. CDR1 is SGHDN and CDR2 is FVKESK in the germline V gene. The CDR3 sequence: CASSQGDRHTGELFF. CDR3 nucleotides: TGTGCCAGCAGCCAAGGGGACAGGCACACCGGGGAGCTGTTTTTT. The full variable domain, rest sourced from reference TRBV14 and TRBJ2-2, is EAGVTQFPSHSVIEKGQTVTLRCDPISGHDNLYWYRRVMGKEIKFLLHFVKESKQDESGMPNNRFLAERTGGTYSTLKVQPAELEDSGVYFCASSQGDRHTGELFFGEGSRLTVL.

The CDR3 nucleotides are TGTGCCAGCACCCTATCCGGGGGGGGTTTCGCCGGGGAGCTGTTTTTT. Amino acid sequence: CASTLSGGGFAGELFF. The V and J genes are TRBV5-4 and TRBJ2-2; 8 nucleotides line up with TRBD2. The CDR3 consists of 16 residues. Germline CDR1 reads SGHNT; CDR2 reads YYREEE (reference sequence). J gave up 6 bases and V 6 bases, and 13 bases lay outside the gene matches.

This chain connects TRBV5-1 to TRBJ2-2, with 7 bases identical to TRBD1. Germline CDR1 SGHRS, CDR2 YFSETQ. CDR3 length: 15 amino acids. V shed 6 bases and J 0 bases; nucleotides not matched to a gene: 5. The CDR3 is CASTTGAANTGELFF. CDR3 sequence (DNA): TGCGCCAGCACCACAGGGGCCGCGAACACCGGGGAGCTGTTTTTT.

The gene calls are TRBV4-2 and TRBJ1-2; possibly TRBD1 for D (6 bases). The length of the CDR3 is 15 residues. V dropped 7 bases and J dropped 3 bases, with 18 bases sitting between them. Germline CDR1 is LGHNA and CDR2 is YNFKEQ. Written as DNA, the CDR3 is TGTGCCAGCATCTCCCAGCTCGGACAGCACTATGGCTACACCTTC. Encoded protein: CASISQLGQHYGYTF.

Only a few counts were recorded for this clone. The chain carries TRBV2 and TRBJ2-1, with TRBD2 matching 10 bases. The trim removed 6 bases at V and 7 bases at J, leaving 6 bases unmatched. The germline CDR1 and CDR2 sequences are SNHLY and FYNNEI. This CDR3 has 14 amino acids. The chain's CDR3 is CASRRGLATNEQFF. The CDR3 DNA follows: TGTGCCAGCAGGCGGGGACTAGCGACGAATGAGCAGTTCTTC.

Turning to this clone: A read error may account for a junction end that differs from germline. This rearrangement joins TRBV13 to TRBJ1-1; 8 bases agree with TRBD1. The CDR3 has 14 amino acids. CDR1 is PRHDT, CDR2 FYEKMQ, per germline (reference sequence). The CDR3 loop reads CASSLGQGNTEAFF. In DNA form, the CDR3 reads TGTGCCAGCAGCCTAGGACAGGGGAACACTGAAGCTTTCTTT. The whole variable domain, filled in from reference TRBV13 and TRBJ1-1, reads AAGVIQSPRHLIKEKRETATLKCYPIPRHDTVYWYQQGPGQDPQFLISFYEKMQSDKGSIPDRFSAQQFSDYHSELNMSSLELGDSALYFCASSLGQGNTEAFFGQGTRLTVV.

This CDR3 is CASSRSGEPYNEQFF. DNA of the CDR3: TGTGCCAGCAGCCGGAGCGGGGAACCCTACAATGAGCAGTTCTTC. The gene calls are TRBV7-2 and TRBJ2-1; 7 bases agree with TRBD2. The V gene end was trimmed by 5 bases and the J gene end by 2 bases; junction bases not matched to a gene: 6. CDR1 SGHTA and CDR2 FQGNSA come from the germline V gene. The CDR3 extends over 15 amino acids.